This T cell receptor (beta chain) was sequenced during a study of T cells after posttransplantation cyclophosphamide. Study-level results: TRB overlap between skin or GI tissue T cells and blood was limited. Later blood repertoires were often dominated by clones from the donor CD8+ memory compartment.

There are many counts of this clone. Its specificity is unknown. Busulfan-fludarabine conditioning, marrow transplant, and cyclophosphamide on days +3 and +4 were administered. The V end was cut by 0 bases, the J end by 2 bases, with 7 bases between. Germline values: CDR1 GTSNPN, CDR2 SVGIG (reference sequence). This CDR3 has 14 amino acids. Some clones are missing from TCRdb's copy, which holds only in-frame ones; the method was immunoSEQ multiplex PCR. The sample gives approximately 3,200 clones, none seen only once, and the top ten clones hold approximately 12%. The source is a female patient aged 60 or older who received an allogeneic stem cell transplant from a related donor and was CMV-positive. The graft donor may have contributed some T cells. The V and J genes are TRBV30 and TRBJ2-2; D not certain. Sequencing was performed on PBMCs, taken after allogeneic stem cell transplant with posttransplant cyclophosphamide. CDR3 nucleotide sequence: TGTGCCTGGAGTGTACTTATTAACACCGGGGAGCTGTTTTTT. Translation: CAWSVLINTGELFF.